These T cell receptor beta chains were read from a single sample in a study of T-cell memory formation after mild COVID-19. TCRdb re-analysed the 5' RACE reads in MiXCR, keeping a single row per CDR3 protein. The table includes about 410,000 distinct CDR3 sequences, about 25% detected once. The sequenced sample was PBMCs or a T cell subset sorted from them (not recorded which). The receptors were sampled from an adult woman who had mild COVID-19 (a few samples of this study predate the infection). Cell type and time point are not known. Both conserved end residues are part of each CDR3. Fields, in order: clone size, J gene, D gene, V gene, CDR3 protein, CDR3 DNA. D genes are given only for firm matches. Size is stated for part of the rows, as once, few or many counts, or as a class when the clone is expanded.

abundance: few
j_gene: TRBJ2-7
d_gene: TRBD2
v_gene: TRBV29-1
CDR3aa: CSVGTRMVSYEQYF
CDR3nt: TGCAGCGTTGGGACTAGGATGGTCTCCTACGAGCAGTACTTC

abundance: few
j_gene: TRBJ1-6
d_gene: TRBD1
v_gene: TRBV9
CDR3aa: CASSVDRETSPHF
CDR3nt: TGTGCCAGCAGCGTCGACAGGGAAACCTCCCCCCACTTT

abundance: few
j_gene: TRBJ2-1
d_gene: -
v_gene: TRBV12-3/TRBV12-4
CDR3aa: CASSTGSYNEQFF
CDR3nt: TGTGCCAGCAGCACCGGTTCCTACAATGAGCAGTTCTTC

abundance: few
j_gene: TRBJ1-1
d_gene: -
v_gene: TRBV2
CDR3aa: CASRGQGLTEAFF
CDR3nt: TGTGCCAGCCGAGGGCAGGGACTCACTGAAGCTTTCTTT

abundance: few
j_gene: TRBJ2-3
d_gene: -
v_gene: TRBV7-2
CDR3aa: CASSPTVDTQYF
CDR3nt: TGTGCCAGCAGCCCAACAGTAGATACGCAGTATTTT

abundance: -
j_gene: TRBJ1-5
d_gene: -
v_gene: TRBV4-2
CDR3aa: CASSPILTVPNSRVSNQPQHF
CDR3nt: TGTGCCAGCAGCCCGATTTTGACAGTTCCAAACTCCCGGGTTAGCAATCAGCCCCAGCATTTT

abundance: few
j_gene: TRBJ2-6
d_gene: TRBD1
v_gene: TRBV6-5
CDR3aa: CASSGQASGANVLTF
CDR3nt: TGTGCCAGCAGTGGACAGGCTTCTGGGGCCAACGTCCTGACTTTC

abundance: few
j_gene: TRBJ2-7
d_gene: -
v_gene: TRBV6-5
CDR3aa: CASSYSGTASYEQYF
CDR3nt: TGTGCCAGCAGTTACAGCGGGACAGCTTCCTACGAGCAGTACTTC

abundance: -
j_gene: TRBJ2-3
d_gene: -
v_gene: TRBV2
CDR3aa: CASSVVRSSTDTQYF
CDR3nt: TGTGCCAGCAGTGTTGTCAGATCTAGCACAGATACGCAGTATTTT

abundance: few
j_gene: TRBJ1-1
d_gene: -
v_gene: TRBV12-3/TRBV12-4
CDR3aa: CASSREAFF
CDR3nt: TGTGCCAGCAGCCGTGAAGCTTTCTTT

abundance: -
j_gene: TRBJ2-2
d_gene: TRBD1
v_gene: TRBV9
CDR3aa: CASSGTGGKAGELFF
CDR3nt: TGTGCCAGCAGCGGGACAGGGGGCAAGGCCGGGGAGCTGTTTTTT

abundance: -
j_gene: TRBJ1-1
d_gene: TRBD1
v_gene: TRBV5-1
CDR3aa: CASSTGTGDTEAFF
CDR3nt: TGCGCCAGCAGCACCGGGACAGGGGACACTGAAGCTTTCTTT

abundance: -
j_gene: TRBJ1-2
d_gene: TRBD1
v_gene: TRBV7-2
CDR3aa: CASSPRTGDPSFYGYTF
CDR3nt: TGTGCCAGCAGCCCACGGACAGGGGACCCCTCTTTCTATGGCTACACCTTC

abundance: once
j_gene: TRBJ2-5
d_gene: -
v_gene: TRBV29-1
CDR3aa: CSVAQGGETQYF
CDR3nt: TGCAGCGTTGCCCAGGGGGGGGAGACCCAGTACTTC

abundance: -
j_gene: TRBJ1-6
d_gene: -
v_gene: TRBV24-1
CDR3aa: CATSDFGSPLHF
CDR3nt: TGTGCCACCAGTGATTTCGGCTCACCCCTCCACTTT

abundance: few
j_gene: TRBJ2-3
d_gene: TRBD2
v_gene: TRBV7-3
CDR3aa: CASSLDPSGRDTQYF
CDR3nt: TGTGCCAGCAGCTTAGACCCGAGCGGGAGAGATACGCAGTATTTT

abundance: -
j_gene: TRBJ2-1
d_gene: -
v_gene: TRBV5-1
CDR3aa: CASRWSDEQFF
CDR3nt: TGCGCCAGCAGGTGGAGTGATGAGCAGTTCTTC